This TCR beta chain was found in a study of OX40 agonist ivuxolimab in advanced cancers. Regarding the study as a whole: Researchers report that CD8+ T cells had, on average, more expanded clones than CD4+.

Germline values: CDR1 SGDLS, CDR2 YYNGEE. The CDR3 is 16 amino acids. Trimming took off 0 bases at V and 0 bases at J, with 11 bases between the two ends. To note about this clone: Its antigen is as yet unknown.

Using immunoSEQ multiplex PCR, the repertoire was profiled, and TCRdb retains in-frame clones only, with some absent. The table records almost 80,000 clones, approximately 80% of them present only once. The sequence derives from an adult with an advanced solid tumor such as melanoma, head and neck, liver or kidney cancer. This chain uses TRBV9 with TRBJ2-3, with TRBD2 as a possible D gene (5 bases). This sample comprised CD4+ or CD8+ T cells sorted from blood, obtained in a trial of the OX40 agonist ivuxolimab. This CDR3 reads CASSVAEGASTDTQYF. The CDR3 DNA sequence: TGTGCCAGCAGCGTAGCTGAGGGAGCTAGCACAGATACGCAGTATTTT.